The 32 T cell receptor beta chains in this list originate from one sample, sequenced in a study of blood T cell repertoires in COVID-19 (dated by TCRdb to 2018 to 2020). Preparation of the library involved the immunoSEQ multiplex PCR assay. Sourced from immuneACCESS, this table was stored by TCRdb with only in-frame sequences that have V and J called. A share of the clones is absent; for the studies checked, an unresolved V gene accounts for under half, and the remainder has no known explanation. For this sample there are about 210,000 clones; about 90% appear just once. The ten largest account for 1.5% of the sample. Material: peripheral blood. The receptors were sampled from a man aged 18 to 29 with active or convalescent COVID-19.

The CDR3 loop is CASSQGANLEQYF. CDR3 DNA sequence: TGTGCCAGCAGTCAGGGGGCTAATCTCGAGCAGTACTTC. The chain combines TRBV2 with TRBJ2-7; 8 positions agree with TRBD1. The length of the CDR3 is 13 residues. Germline V gene sequence: CDR1 SNHLY, CDR2 FYNNEI. V dropped 5 bases and J dropped 6; count of bases not matched to a gene: 6.

This chain uses TRBV30 with TRBJ2-5; D is uncertain. Trimming cost V 1 base and J 4 bases, with 10 bases left between them. The germline V gene encodes CDR1 GTSNPN and CDR2 SVGIG (reference sequence). CDR3 length: 13 residues. CDR3 in DNA: TGTGCCTGGAGTGATTTGTCCCGAGAGACCCAGTACTTC. Encoded protein: CAWSDLSRETQYF.

CDR3 sequence: CATTGYNEQFF. For the CDR3, the DNA is TGTGCCACCACAGGTTACAATGAGCAGTTCTTC. This chain links TRBV6-5 with TRBJ2-1; a weak D match, TRBD1 (5 bases). V was clipped by 10 bases and J by 4 bases, with 8 bases between them. This CDR3 spans 11 amino acids. From germline, CDR1 is MNHEY and CDR2 SVGAGI.

The rearrangement uses TRBV28 and TRBJ2-7; TRBD1 matches 8 bases. CDR1 is MDHEN, CDR2 SYDVKM, per germline. V shed 8 bases and J 3 bases; nucleotides not matched to a gene: 9. This CDR3 spans 14 amino acids. The CDR3 DNA reads as TGTGCCAGCTCCTCGGGACAGGAGGACTACGAGCAGTACTTC. Translation: CASSSGQEDYEQYF.

The chain has TRBV7-9 and TRBJ1-2; D call uncertain. Germline-derived CDR1 and CDR2 are SEHNR and FQNEAQ (reference sequence). Trimming cost V 1 base and J 7 bases, with 10 bases left between them. CDR3 size: 13 residues. CDR3 nucleotides: TGTGCCAGCAGCTTAGGAACCTACGGTGGCTACACCTTC. Protein product: CASSLGTYGGYTF.

Here the CDR3 reads CASSQYKGANSPLHF. CDR3 nucleotide sequence: TGTGCCAGCAGCCAATATAAGGGGGCTAATTCACCCCTCCACTTT. This chain uses TRBV14 with TRBJ1-6; TRBD1 aligns across 7 bases. Germline CDR1 SGHDN, CDR2 FVKESK. The CDR3 consists of 15 residues. The trim removed 2 bases at V and 6 bases at J, leaving 4 bases unmatched.

The chain uses TRBV6-5 and TRBJ2-7; 11 nucleotides line up with TRBD1. J gave up 6 bases and V 6 bases, and 10 bases lay outside the gene matches. Germline CDR1 reads MNHEY; CDR2 reads SVGAGI. The length of the CDR3 is 15 residues. CDR3 DNA: TGTGCCAGCAGCCAAGTTGGACAGGGGGCGGTCGAGCAGTACTTC. Residues: CASSQVGQGAVEQYF.

The chain carries TRBV25-1 and TRBJ2-1; TRBD2 aligns across 9 bases. Germline V gene lookup returns CDR1 MGHDK and CDR2 SYGVNS. Trimming took 2 bases from V and 7 from J; bases not matched to a gene: 12. This CDR3 region has 17 residues. The CDR3 is CASSEVVWREGRNEQFF. CDR3 sequence (DNA): TGTGCCAGCAGTGAAGTAGTTTGGCGGGAGGGGAGGAATGAGCAGTTCTTC. Full variable domain (outside the CDR3, taken from reference TRBV25-1 and TRBJ2-1): EADIYQTPRYLVIGTGKKITLECSQTMGHDKMYWYQQDPGMELHLIHYSYGVNSTEKGDLSSESTVSRIRTEHFPLTLESARPSHTSQYLCASSEVVWREGRNEQFFGPGTRLTVL.

In this sample, this clone turned up a few times. The CDR3 DNA reads TGTGCCAGCAGACAAGCGCTAGCCCACAATGAGCAGTTCTTC. Translating gives CASRQALAHNEQFF. V is TRBV27 and J is TRBJ2-1; a weak D match, TRBD2 (5 bases). Between the trimmed V and J ends, which lost 6 bases and 5 bases, there was a span of 14 bases. Germline values: CDR1 MNHEY, CDR2 SMNVEV (reference sequence). The CDR3 totals 14 residues.

This chain connects TRBV28 to TRBJ1-1; possibly TRBD1 for D (6 bases). Germline V gene data show CDR1 as MDHEN and CDR2 as SYDVKM. Between the trimmed V and J ends, which lost 2 bases and 5 bases, there was a span of 9 bases. This CDR3 region has 13 residues. The CDR3 coding sequence is TGTGCCAGCAGTTTAACAGGGCTTACTGAAGCTTTCTTT. It is translated as CASSLTGLTEAFF.

This clone came up a few times. The chain carries TRBV29-1 and TRBJ1-1; D unresolved. V gave up 4 bases and J gave up 7 bases, with 16 bases separating them. The length of the CDR3 is 13 residues. Germline-derived CDR1 and CDR2 are SQVTM and ANQGSEA. Here the CDR3 DNA reads TGCAGCGTTGGGGAGGCCAGGAGAATTGAAGCTTTCTTT. It codes for CSVGEARRIEAFF.

J is TRBJ2-5 and V is TRBV9, with TRBD2 identical over 10 bases. Germline V gene sequence: CDR1 SGDLS, CDR2 YYNGEE. The length of the CDR3 is 15 residues. V dropped 0 bases and J dropped 4; count of bases not matched to a gene: 3. DNA for the CDR3: TGTGCCAGCAGCGTAGCAAGCGGGAGGGGAGAGACCCAGTACTTC. This gives the protein CASSVASGRGETQYF.

This chain joins TRBV11-3 and TRBJ2-7; tentative D call: TRBD1 (5 bases). Trimming took 5 bases from V and 3 from J, leaving 8 bases between them. Per germline, CDR1 SGHNT and CDR2 YENEEA. CDR3 length equals 12 residues. CDR3 sequence: CASSPDSYEQYF. The CDR3 bases are TGTGCCAGCAGCCCAGACAGCTACGAGCAGTACTTC.

This sequence joins TRBV19 and TRBJ1-2; TRBD1 matches at 7 bases. From germline, CDR1 is LNHDA and CDR2 SQIVND (reference sequence). V trimming: 4 bases; J trimming: 5 bases; junction bases outside the gene matches: 10. This CDR3 has 15 residues. CDR3 sequence (DNA): TGTGCCAGTAGTAATCGAGGGGGCGCAGATTATGGCTACACCTTC. Protein product: CASSNRGGADYGYTF. The variable domain in full, with the rest retrieved from reference TRBV19 and TRBJ1-2, is DGGITQSPKYLFRKEGQNVTLSCEQNLNHDAMYWYRQDPGQGLRLIYYSQIVNDFQKGDIAEGYSVSREKKESFPLTVTSAQKNPTAFYLCASSNRGGADYGYTFGSGTRLTVV.

The gene calls are TRBV5-1 and TRBJ1-2, with 9 bases aligning to TRBD1. Looked up from germline, CDR1 is SGHRS and CDR2 is YFSETQ. V shed 0 bases and J 6 bases; nucleotides not matched to a gene: 6. The CDR3 runs 15 residues. Here the CDR3 reads CASSLAGQGSDGYTF. In DNA, the CDR3 is TGCGCCAGCAGCTTGGCGGGACAGGGATCCGATGGCTACACCTTC.

The table lists this clone with a count of one. This chain links TRBV28 with TRBJ1-1; 10 bases agree with TRBD1. There are 14 residues in the CDR3. Germline CDR1 MDHEN, CDR2 SYDVKM. The J segment lost 6 bases and the V segment lost 2 bases, leaving 3 bases of the junction unmatched. Here the CDR3 reads CASSLGQGEAEAFF. The CDR3 nucleotides are TGTGCCAGCAGTTTAGGACAGGGGGAAGCTGAAGCTTTCTTT. Full variable domain (remainder filled in from reference TRBV28 and TRBJ1-1): DVKVTQSSRYLVKRTGEKVFLECVQDMDHENMFWYRQDPGLGLRLIYFSYDVKMKEKGDIPEGYSVSREKKERFSLILESASTNQTSMYLCASSLGQGEAEAFFGQGTRLTVV.

This sequence joins TRBV4-2 and TRBJ2-7; 8 bases agree with TRBD2. Germline V CDR1 and CDR2: LGHNA, YNFKEQ. Trimming removed 0 bases from V and 1 base from J; junction bases left unmatched: 2. This CDR3 comprises 15 residues. The CDR3 sequence: CASSQDSSGSYEQYF. In DNA, the CDR3 is TGTGCCAGCAGCCAAGACTCTAGCGGGTCCTACGAGCAGTACTTC.

This clone was seen a handful of times. The CDR3 loop reads CSGRSGLANTGELFF. The CDR3 DNA is TGCAGCGGACGAAGCGGACTGGCGAACACCGGGGAGCTGTTTTTT. The chain combines TRBV29-1 with TRBJ2-2; possible D gene TRBD2, 5 bases. Trimming shortened V by 7 bases and J by 0 bases, and 15 bases separated the two germline ends. Germline CDR1 is SQVTM and CDR2 is ANQGSEA. The CDR3 length is 15 residues.

The chain employs TRBV15 and TRBJ2-1, with 9 bases that match TRBD2. The CDR3 consists of 18 residues. Germline-derived CDR1 and CDR2 are LNHNV and YYDKDF (reference sequence). With 3 bases clipped from V and 9 bases from J, the junction kept 18 bases outside the gene matches. DNA of the CDR3: TGTGCCACCAGCAGCGAGGGGCCGTTGCTAGCGGGATGGAGTGAGCAGTTCTTC. This codes for CATSSEGPLLAGWSEQFF. Together with reference TRBV15 and TRBJ2-1, the CDR3 gives the full variable domain: DAMVIQNPRYQVTQFGKPVTLSCSQTLNHNVMYWYQQKSSQAPKLLFHYYDKDFNNEADTPDNFQSRRPNTSFCFLDIRSPGLGDTAMYLCATSSEGPLLAGWSEQFFGPGTRLTVL.

This chain links TRBV12-3 or TRBV12-4 with TRBJ2-5; D perhaps matches TRBD2 (6 bases). Trimming pared 5 bases from V and 3 bases from J, leaving 7 bases between. CDR3 length equals 12 residues. As DNA, the CDR3 is TGTGCCAGCAGTGGACTAAAAGAGACCCAGTACTTC. Translating it yields CASSGLKETQYF.

J is TRBJ2-7 and V is TRBV9; 7 positions match TRBD2. Germline values: CDR1 SGDLS, CDR2 YYNGEE. J was trimmed by 1 base and V by 2 bases; bases with no gene match: 3. The CDR3 covers 14 residues. This CDR3 reads CASSVGTMSYEQYF. CDR3 sequence (DNA): TGTGCCAGCAGCGTGGGGACTATGTCCTACGAGCAGTACTTC.

This clone has just a few counts. The V and J genes are TRBV6-5 and TRBJ1-5; the match to TRBD1 covers 9 bases. Losses at the gene ends were 5 bases for V and 4 bases for J; bases not matched to a gene: 3. The CDR3 totals 14 residues. From germline, CDR1 is MNHEY and CDR2 SVGAGI. In DNA, the CDR3 is TGTGCCAGCAGTACGACAGGGGGTAATCAGCCCCAGCATTTT. This encodes CASSTTGGNQPQHF.

The rearrangement links TRBV28 to TRBJ1-2; possible D gene TRBD1, 6 bases. Germline assignment: CDR1 MDHEN and CDR2 SYDVKM. Trimming took off 5 bases at V and 7 bases at J, with 14 bases between the two ends. This CDR3 is 13 amino acids long. The CDR3 sequence is CASSTGGLRGYTF. CDR3 nucleotides: TGTGCCAGCAGTACGGGGGGGCTGCGTGGCTACACCTTC.

This clone was counted a few times. This chain uses TRBV10-2 with TRBJ2-7, with 8 bases aligning to TRBD2. V trimming: 3 bases; J trimming: 7 bases; junction bases outside the gene matches: 5. The CDR3 covers 13 residues. Germline CDR1 WSHSY, CDR2 SAAADI. For the CDR3, the DNA is TGCGCCAGCAGTGACAGACTAGCGAGAGAGCAGTACTTC. This translates into CASSDRLAREQYF.

This clone was detected a few times. V gene TRBV24-1 combines with J gene TRBJ2-7, with a possible D match to TRBD1 (5 bases). Germline V gene lookup returns CDR1 KGHDR and CDR2 SFDVKD. This CDR3 region has 13 residues. Trimming removed 5 bases from V and 2 bases from J, with 9 bases in between. The CDR3 coding sequence is TGTGCCACCAGTGGGAGACAGACCTACGAGCAGTACTTC. It is translated as CATSGRQTYEQYF.

The chain carries TRBV12-5 and TRBJ1-6; maybe TRBD1 (6 bases). This CDR3 contains 16 residues. The germline CDR1 and CDR2 sequences are LGHNT and FRNRAP. V lost 0 bases and J 9 bases, leaving 15 bases between the germline ends. The CDR3 sequence: CASGLVFGEGGSPLHF. For the CDR3, the DNA is TGTGCTAGTGGTTTGGTATTCGGGGAAGGGGGTTCACCCCTCCACTTT.

The chain has TRBV28 and TRBJ2-5; 9 bases match TRBD2. Germline trimming cut 6 bases from V and 5 bases from J; bases unmatched to any gene: 10. The germline V gene encodes CDR1 MDHEN and CDR2 SYDVKM. CDR3 length: 15 amino acids. The CDR3 here is CASSPRLAARETQYF. CDR3 bases: TGTGCCAGCAGCCCAAGACTAGCGGCCCGGGAGACCCAGTACTTC.

J is TRBJ2-7 and V is TRBV2; 9 bases agree with TRBD2. Trimming cost V 7 bases and J 4 bases; bases outside gene matches: 2. Germline-derived CDR1 and CDR2 are SNHLY and FYNNEI. The CDR3 has 12 amino acids. The CDR3 coding sequence is TGTGCCAGCACAAGCGGGAGGTACGAGCAGTACTTC. This codes for CASTSGRYEQYF.

The CDR3 DNA follows: TGTGCCAGTACCCCCTCCGGACTAGCGGGAGCGGGCTCCTACAATGAGCAGTTCTTC. Amino acid sequence: CASTPSGLAGAGSYNEQFF. V usage is TRBV19 and J usage is TRBJ2-1; 13 bases match TRBD2. Germline CDR1 reads LNHDA; CDR2 reads SQIVND (reference sequence). CDR3 length: 19 residues. The trim removed 7 bases at V and 0 bases at J, leaving 12 bases unmatched.

For the CDR3, the DNA is TGTGCCGCAGCAAATGGCGGCGGGTATGGCTACACCTTC. It translates to CAAANGGGYGYTF. The gene calls are TRBV5-6 and TRBJ1-2; D gene uncertain. There are 13 residues in the CDR3. Germline loops: CDR1 SGHDT, CDR2 YYEEEE. V shed 10 bases and J shed 5 bases, with 18 bases lying between them.

The V and J genes are TRBV28 and TRBJ1-2, with D hard to call. CDR1 is MDHEN, CDR2 SYDVKM, per germline. V shed 6 bases and J shed 4 bases, with 6 bases lying between them. The CDR3 consists of 11 residues. The CDR3 is CASRDTYGYTF. CDR3 DNA: TGTGCCAGCAGAGACACCTATGGCTACACCTTC.

The gene calls are TRBV7-3 and TRBJ2-3, with TRBD2 identical over 9 bases. After removal of 5 bases from V and 4 bases from J, the junction contained 13 bases not matched to a gene. Germline assignment: CDR1 SGHTA and CDR2 FQGTGA. The length of the CDR3 is 17 residues. The CDR3 sequence: CASSPGLAGSLSDTQYF. The CDR3 DNA reads TGTGCCAGCAGCCCCGGGCTAGCGGGGTCGCTCTCAGATACGCAGTATTTT.